Listed below are T cell receptor beta chains from one sample, sequenced in a study of T cells in Graves' hyperthyroidism and ophthalmopathy. TCRdb ran MiXCR on the multiplex PCR reads and lists one entry per CDR3 protein. This repertoire shows about 400,000 distinct CDR3 sequences, around 14% found once; its top ten account for around a third. Material: blood. The receptors derive from a woman under 40 with Graves' hyperthyroidism. The CDR3 runs from the conserved cysteine through the conserved F or W. The order of the fields is J gene, D gene, clone size, V gene, CDR3 protein, CDR3 DNA. D genes are given only for firm matches. Only some rows state a clone size, as once, few, many or a class for expanded clones.

j_call: TRBJ2-1
d_call: NA
clone_size: many
v_call: TRBV6-2/TRBV6-3
cdr3_aa: CASTLTQGPGDEQFF
cdr3_nt: TGTGCCAGCACCTTAACACAGGGGCCGGGGGATGAGCAGTTCTTC

j_call: TRBJ2-3
d_call: NA
clone_size: many
v_call: TRBV7-3
cdr3_aa: CASSSTSRVTDTQYF
cdr3_nt: TGTGCCAGCAGCTCTACTAGCAGGGTGACAGATACGCAGTATTTT

j_call: TRBJ2-1
d_call: TRBD2
clone_size: NA
v_call: TRBV20-1
cdr3_aa: CSASISGRFYEQFF
cdr3_nt: TGCAGTGCTAGTATCAGCGGGAGGTTCTATGAGCAGTTCTTC

j_call: TRBJ1-1
d_call: NA
clone_size: NA
v_call: TRBV6-1
cdr3_aa: CASRTGENTEAFF
cdr3_nt: TGTGCCAGCAGGACAGGAGAGAACACTGAAGCTTTCTTT

j_call: TRBJ2-2
d_call: TRBD2
clone_size: many
v_call: TRBV28
cdr3_aa: CASSLSSGRANTGELFF
cdr3_nt: TGTGCCAGCAGTTTATCTAGCGGGAGGGCGAACACCGGGGAGCTGTTTTTT

j_call: TRBJ2-7
d_call: TRBD2
clone_size: many
v_call: TRBV7-9
cdr3_aa: CASRPTSGATYEQYF
cdr3_nt: TGTGCCAGCAGACCCACTAGCGGGGCGACCTACGAGCAGTACTTC

j_call: TRBJ2-7
d_call: NA
clone_size: many
v_call: TRBV7-9
cdr3_aa: CASSLRPTGGLYEQYF
cdr3_nt: TGTGCCAGCAGCTTAAGACCGACGGGGGGCTTATACGAGCAGTACTTC

j_call: TRBJ1-5
d_call: NA
clone_size: few
v_call: TRBV7-9
cdr3_aa: CASSLSGGPQHF
cdr3_nt: TGTGCCAGCAGCTTGAGCGGTGGTCCCCAGCATTTT

j_call: TRBJ2-1
d_call: NA
clone_size: NA
v_call: TRBV9
cdr3_aa: CASSVAERREQFF
cdr3_nt: TGTGCCAGCAGCGTAGCTGAGCGCAGGGAGCAGTTCTTC

j_call: TRBJ2-1
d_call: NA
clone_size: NA
v_call: TRBV18
cdr3_aa: CASSLRDPSPVSYNEQFF
cdr3_nt: TGTGCCAGCTCACTACGGGACCCGTCCCCCGTATCCTACAATGAGCAGTTCTTC

j_call: TRBJ2-1
d_call: NA
clone_size: NA
v_call: TRBV20-1
cdr3_aa: CSARDLSLLVNEQFF
cdr3_nt: TGCAGTGCTAGAGATCTTAGTCTGTTGGTTAATGAGCAGTTCTTC

j_call: TRBJ2-1
d_call: TRBD2
clone_size: many
v_call: TRBV6-1
cdr3_aa: CASSPYETSGRDNEQFF
cdr3_nt: TGTGCCAGCAGTCCTTACGAAACTAGCGGGAGGGACAATGAGCAGTTCTTC

j_call: TRBJ2-7
d_call: NA
clone_size: NA
v_call: TRBV7-9
cdr3_aa: CASSPPNLAGPPTYEQYF
cdr3_nt: TGTGCCAGCAGCCCACCGAATCTGGCGGGACCACCGACCTACGAGCAGTACTTC

j_call: TRBJ2-1
d_call: TRBD2
clone_size: few
v_call: TRBV5-1
cdr3_aa: CASSSNSGRVNEQFF
cdr3_nt: TGCGCCAGCAGCTCGAACAGCGGGAGGGTCAATGAGCAGTTCTTC

j_call: TRBJ2-1
d_call: NA
clone_size: NA
v_call: TRBV20-1
cdr3_aa: CSARVPAYNEQFF
cdr3_nt: TGCAGTGCTAGAGTGCCCGCATACAATGAGCAGTTCTTC

j_call: TRBJ2-3
d_call: TRBD2
clone_size: many
v_call: TRBV20-1
cdr3_aa: CSAGGRLADTDTQYF
cdr3_nt: TGCAGTGCCGGAGGCCGCCTAGCGGACACAGATACGCAGTATTTT

j_call: TRBJ1-5
d_call: NA
clone_size: few
v_call: TRBV7-8
cdr3_aa: CASSEEVIQPQHF
cdr3_nt: TGTGCCAGCAGCGAAGAGGTTATTCAGCCCCAGCATTTT

j_call: TRBJ1-6
d_call: NA
clone_size: many
v_call: TRBV6-1
cdr3_aa: CASSARGTRAESPLHF
cdr3_nt: TGTGCCAGCAGTGCTAGAGGGACTCGGGCTGAGTCACCCCTCCACTTT

j_call: TRBJ2-2
d_call: NA
clone_size: few
v_call: TRBV2
cdr3_aa: CASCRRPTGELFF
cdr3_nt: TGTGCCAGCTGCCGTCGTCCGACCGGGGAGCTGTTTTTT

j_call: TRBJ2-7
d_call: TRBD2
clone_size: many
v_call: TRBV5-1
cdr3_aa: CASSLDLLAAYEQYF
cdr3_nt: TGCGCCAGCAGCTTGGACCTCCTAGCGGCCTACGAGCAGTACTTC

j_call: TRBJ2-7
d_call: NA
clone_size: few
v_call: TRBV6-2/TRBV6-3
cdr3_aa: CASSSRGYEQYF
cdr3_nt: TGTGCCAGCAGTTCACGGGGCTACGAGCAGTACTTC

j_call: TRBJ2-5
d_call: NA
clone_size: many
v_call: TRBV24-1
cdr3_aa: CATSDIGADYRTQYF
cdr3_nt: TGTGCCACCAGTGATATTGGGGCGGACTATAGGACCCAGTACTTC

j_call: TRBJ2-5
d_call: NA
clone_size: many
v_call: TRBV28
cdr3_aa: CASSRRARETQYF
cdr3_nt: TGTGCCAGCAGTCGAAGGGCGAGGGAGACCCAGTACTTC

j_call: TRBJ1-6
d_call: NA
clone_size: many
v_call: TRBV28
cdr3_aa: CASEGGGNSPLHF
cdr3_nt: TGTGCCAGCGAGGGTGGGGGGAATTCACCCCTCCACTTT

j_call: TRBJ2-5
d_call: NA
clone_size: few
v_call: TRBV20-1
cdr3_aa: CSARDSRWRQETQYF
cdr3_nt: TGCAGTGCTAGAGATTCCAGGTGGAGGCAAGAGACCCAGTACTTC

j_call: TRBJ1-1
d_call: NA
clone_size: many
v_call: TRBV2
cdr3_aa: CASRARQNLNTEAFF
cdr3_nt: TGTGCCAGCAGGGCGCGGCAGAACCTGAACACTGAAGCTTTCTTT

j_call: TRBJ2-3
d_call: TRBD2
clone_size: NA
v_call: TRBV24-1
cdr3_aa: CATSDPSGGSTDTQYF
cdr3_nt: TGTGCCACCAGTGACCCTAGCGGAGGAAGCACAGATACGCAGTATTTT

j_call: TRBJ2-3
d_call: TRBD2
clone_size: NA
v_call: TRBV12-3/TRBV12-4
cdr3_aa: CASSLDSGRTNTQYF
cdr3_nt: TGTGCCAGCAGTTTAGATAGCGGGAGGACAAATACGCAGTATTTT

j_call: TRBJ2-5
d_call: TRBD2
clone_size: NA
v_call: TRBV10-3
cdr3_aa: CAISEKLAGGGGAQETQYF
cdr3_nt: TGTGCCATCAGTGAGAAACTAGCGGGAGGAGGGGGGGCTCAAGAGACCCAGTACTTC

j_call: TRBJ1-4
d_call: NA
clone_size: few
v_call: TRBV15
cdr3_aa: CATSSGGATNEKLFF
cdr3_nt: TGTGCCACCAGCAGTGGGGGTGCAACTAATGAAAAACTGTTTTTT

j_call: TRBJ1-3
d_call: NA
clone_size: many
v_call: TRBV3-1
cdr3_aa: CASSQVGLLSSGNTIYF
cdr3_nt: TGTGCCAGCAGCCAAGTGGGACTCTTGAGCTCTGGAAACACCATATATTTT

j_call: TRBJ2-3
d_call: TRBD2
clone_size: few
v_call: TRBV10-1
cdr3_aa: CASSESTSGSDTQYF
cdr3_nt: TGCGCCAGCAGTGAGTCAACTAGCGGGTCAGATACGCAGTATTTT

j_call: TRBJ1-1
d_call: NA
clone_size: few
v_call: TRBV3-1
cdr3_aa: CASSQFTVMRTEAFF
cdr3_nt: TGTGCCAGCAGCCAATTTACCGTAATGAGGACTGAAGCTTTCTTT

j_call: TRBJ2-7
d_call: NA
clone_size: few
v_call: TRBV9
cdr3_aa: CASSVGDRPFEQYF
cdr3_nt: TGTGCCAGCAGCGTTGGAGACAGACCTTTCGAGCAGTACTTC

j_call: TRBJ2-1
d_call: NA
clone_size: many
v_call: TRBV30
cdr3_aa: CAWDYNYNEQFF
cdr3_nt: TGTGCCTGGGACTATAACTACAATGAGCAGTTCTTC

j_call: TRBJ1-3
d_call: NA
clone_size: NA
v_call: TRBV7-9
cdr3_aa: CASSFGNGAHSGNTIYF
cdr3_nt: TGTGCCAGCAGCTTTGGAAACGGGGCCCACTCTGGAAACACCATATATTTT

j_call: TRBJ2-3
d_call: TRBD1
clone_size: NA
v_call: TRBV7-7
cdr3_aa: CASSATGFADTQYF
cdr3_nt: TGTGCCAGCAGCGCGACAGGGTTCGCAGATACGCAGTATTTT

j_call: TRBJ1-2
d_call: NA
clone_size: NA
v_call: TRBV10-3
cdr3_aa: CAIGGSGTGYRGYTF
cdr3_nt: TGTGCCATCGGTGGTTCCGGGACTGGGTATCGGGGCTACACCTTC

j_call: TRBJ2-6
d_call: NA
clone_size: few
v_call: TRBV20-1
cdr3_aa: CSAVFSGANVLTF
cdr3_nt: TGCAGTGCTGTATTCTCTGGGGCCAACGTCCTGACTTTC

j_call: TRBJ1-5
d_call: TRBD1
clone_size: many
v_call: TRBV12-3/TRBV12-4
cdr3_aa: CASTNDRVNQPQHF
cdr3_nt: TGTGCCAGCACCAATGACAGGGTGAATCAGCCCCAGCATTTT

j_call: TRBJ1-3
d_call: NA
clone_size: many
v_call: TRBV6-1
cdr3_aa: CASSPGQPSGNTIYF
cdr3_nt: TGTGCCAGCAGTCCGGGACAACCCTCTGGAAACACCATATATTTT

j_call: TRBJ1-4
d_call: NA
clone_size: few
v_call: TRBV5-1
cdr3_aa: CASSPGAGGNEKLFF
cdr3_nt: TGCGCCAGCTCCCCGGGGGCAGGAGGGAATGAAAAACTGTTTTTT

j_call: TRBJ2-3
d_call: NA
clone_size: many
v_call: TRBV7-8
cdr3_aa: CASSLAAGIGTDTQYF
cdr3_nt: TGTGCCAGCAGCTTAGCCGCCGGAATCGGCACAGATACGCAGTATTTT

j_call: TRBJ2-7
d_call: TRBD2
clone_size: many
v_call: TRBV12-3/TRBV12-4
cdr3_aa: CASSPSGRAYEQYF
cdr3_nt: TGTGCCAGCAGTCCTAGCGGGAGGGCCTACGAGCAGTACTTC

j_call: TRBJ2-3
d_call: TRBD2
clone_size: once
v_call: TRBV19
cdr3_aa: CASSSWTSGTDTQYF
cdr3_nt: TGTGCCAGTAGTTCCTGGACTAGCGGGACAGATACGCAGTATTTT

j_call: TRBJ1-2
d_call: NA
clone_size: many
v_call: TRBV3-1
cdr3_aa: CASSQDRQAYGYTF
cdr3_nt: TGTGCCAGCAGCCAAGATAGACAGGCTTATGGCTACACCTTC

j_call: TRBJ1-4
d_call: NA
clone_size: NA
v_call: TRBV7-6
cdr3_aa: CASSLLGLQREKLFF
cdr3_nt: TGTGCCAGCAGCCTCCTGGGCTTACAAAGGGAAAAACTGTTTTTT